These T cell receptor beta chains were read from a single sample in a study of cytomegalovirus exposure and HLA in healthy donors. Libraries were prepared by immunoSEQ multiplex PCR; TCRdb keeps only in-frame clonotypes and omits some of them. The table records 80,000 to 100,000 clones, about 80% of them present only once. The sample was PBMCs. The receptors were sampled from a man aged 25 to 40 in good health and CMV-seronegative. CDR3s include the opening cysteine and the closing phenylalanine or tryptophan. Size is stated for part of the rows, as once, few or many counts, or as a class when the clone is expanded.

V | size | CDR3
TRBV28 | once | CASSFLFLTGGSREPQHF
TRBV19 | - | CASSMSKNTEAFF
TRBV6-4 | few | CASSWRANDEQFF
TRBV7-6 | - | CASSLAEVGYYGYTF
TRBV7-9 | - | CASSLASGSGNQPQHF
TRBV6-5 | - | CASSHRHRHYEQYF
TRBV6-6 | many | CASSFKGTGTNSPLHF
TRBV28 | - | CASMGQGGPGELFF
TRBV5-1 | once | CASSLAPTGIVYEQYF
TRBV7-9 | - | CASSGQTGLTIYRDTQYF
TRBV5-1 | - | CASSLAGGGGGAFF
TRBV28 | - | CASSEQAPEAFF
TRBV11-3 | - | CASSSGPGQKQFF
TRBV15 | - | CATSGPRGVNVLTF
TRBV4-3 | - | CASSPLAGEGDTQYF
TRBV30 | - | CAWSVAGDQPQHF
TRBV7-8 | - | CASSQGLSGNTIYF
TRBV6-1 | - | CASRVRRVGGLDEQFF
TRBV27 | - | CASSFLGQGDYTF
TRBV5-1 | - | CASSIGGGGSNQPQHF
TRBV28 | - | CASSYAVNQPQHF
TRBV7-9 | few | CASSLEYGIYEQYF
TRBV5-5 | - | CASSPTGGGTGELFF
TRBV27 | - | CASSRDKTNEKLFF
TRBV5-1 | - | CASSYNIAGGYQETQYF